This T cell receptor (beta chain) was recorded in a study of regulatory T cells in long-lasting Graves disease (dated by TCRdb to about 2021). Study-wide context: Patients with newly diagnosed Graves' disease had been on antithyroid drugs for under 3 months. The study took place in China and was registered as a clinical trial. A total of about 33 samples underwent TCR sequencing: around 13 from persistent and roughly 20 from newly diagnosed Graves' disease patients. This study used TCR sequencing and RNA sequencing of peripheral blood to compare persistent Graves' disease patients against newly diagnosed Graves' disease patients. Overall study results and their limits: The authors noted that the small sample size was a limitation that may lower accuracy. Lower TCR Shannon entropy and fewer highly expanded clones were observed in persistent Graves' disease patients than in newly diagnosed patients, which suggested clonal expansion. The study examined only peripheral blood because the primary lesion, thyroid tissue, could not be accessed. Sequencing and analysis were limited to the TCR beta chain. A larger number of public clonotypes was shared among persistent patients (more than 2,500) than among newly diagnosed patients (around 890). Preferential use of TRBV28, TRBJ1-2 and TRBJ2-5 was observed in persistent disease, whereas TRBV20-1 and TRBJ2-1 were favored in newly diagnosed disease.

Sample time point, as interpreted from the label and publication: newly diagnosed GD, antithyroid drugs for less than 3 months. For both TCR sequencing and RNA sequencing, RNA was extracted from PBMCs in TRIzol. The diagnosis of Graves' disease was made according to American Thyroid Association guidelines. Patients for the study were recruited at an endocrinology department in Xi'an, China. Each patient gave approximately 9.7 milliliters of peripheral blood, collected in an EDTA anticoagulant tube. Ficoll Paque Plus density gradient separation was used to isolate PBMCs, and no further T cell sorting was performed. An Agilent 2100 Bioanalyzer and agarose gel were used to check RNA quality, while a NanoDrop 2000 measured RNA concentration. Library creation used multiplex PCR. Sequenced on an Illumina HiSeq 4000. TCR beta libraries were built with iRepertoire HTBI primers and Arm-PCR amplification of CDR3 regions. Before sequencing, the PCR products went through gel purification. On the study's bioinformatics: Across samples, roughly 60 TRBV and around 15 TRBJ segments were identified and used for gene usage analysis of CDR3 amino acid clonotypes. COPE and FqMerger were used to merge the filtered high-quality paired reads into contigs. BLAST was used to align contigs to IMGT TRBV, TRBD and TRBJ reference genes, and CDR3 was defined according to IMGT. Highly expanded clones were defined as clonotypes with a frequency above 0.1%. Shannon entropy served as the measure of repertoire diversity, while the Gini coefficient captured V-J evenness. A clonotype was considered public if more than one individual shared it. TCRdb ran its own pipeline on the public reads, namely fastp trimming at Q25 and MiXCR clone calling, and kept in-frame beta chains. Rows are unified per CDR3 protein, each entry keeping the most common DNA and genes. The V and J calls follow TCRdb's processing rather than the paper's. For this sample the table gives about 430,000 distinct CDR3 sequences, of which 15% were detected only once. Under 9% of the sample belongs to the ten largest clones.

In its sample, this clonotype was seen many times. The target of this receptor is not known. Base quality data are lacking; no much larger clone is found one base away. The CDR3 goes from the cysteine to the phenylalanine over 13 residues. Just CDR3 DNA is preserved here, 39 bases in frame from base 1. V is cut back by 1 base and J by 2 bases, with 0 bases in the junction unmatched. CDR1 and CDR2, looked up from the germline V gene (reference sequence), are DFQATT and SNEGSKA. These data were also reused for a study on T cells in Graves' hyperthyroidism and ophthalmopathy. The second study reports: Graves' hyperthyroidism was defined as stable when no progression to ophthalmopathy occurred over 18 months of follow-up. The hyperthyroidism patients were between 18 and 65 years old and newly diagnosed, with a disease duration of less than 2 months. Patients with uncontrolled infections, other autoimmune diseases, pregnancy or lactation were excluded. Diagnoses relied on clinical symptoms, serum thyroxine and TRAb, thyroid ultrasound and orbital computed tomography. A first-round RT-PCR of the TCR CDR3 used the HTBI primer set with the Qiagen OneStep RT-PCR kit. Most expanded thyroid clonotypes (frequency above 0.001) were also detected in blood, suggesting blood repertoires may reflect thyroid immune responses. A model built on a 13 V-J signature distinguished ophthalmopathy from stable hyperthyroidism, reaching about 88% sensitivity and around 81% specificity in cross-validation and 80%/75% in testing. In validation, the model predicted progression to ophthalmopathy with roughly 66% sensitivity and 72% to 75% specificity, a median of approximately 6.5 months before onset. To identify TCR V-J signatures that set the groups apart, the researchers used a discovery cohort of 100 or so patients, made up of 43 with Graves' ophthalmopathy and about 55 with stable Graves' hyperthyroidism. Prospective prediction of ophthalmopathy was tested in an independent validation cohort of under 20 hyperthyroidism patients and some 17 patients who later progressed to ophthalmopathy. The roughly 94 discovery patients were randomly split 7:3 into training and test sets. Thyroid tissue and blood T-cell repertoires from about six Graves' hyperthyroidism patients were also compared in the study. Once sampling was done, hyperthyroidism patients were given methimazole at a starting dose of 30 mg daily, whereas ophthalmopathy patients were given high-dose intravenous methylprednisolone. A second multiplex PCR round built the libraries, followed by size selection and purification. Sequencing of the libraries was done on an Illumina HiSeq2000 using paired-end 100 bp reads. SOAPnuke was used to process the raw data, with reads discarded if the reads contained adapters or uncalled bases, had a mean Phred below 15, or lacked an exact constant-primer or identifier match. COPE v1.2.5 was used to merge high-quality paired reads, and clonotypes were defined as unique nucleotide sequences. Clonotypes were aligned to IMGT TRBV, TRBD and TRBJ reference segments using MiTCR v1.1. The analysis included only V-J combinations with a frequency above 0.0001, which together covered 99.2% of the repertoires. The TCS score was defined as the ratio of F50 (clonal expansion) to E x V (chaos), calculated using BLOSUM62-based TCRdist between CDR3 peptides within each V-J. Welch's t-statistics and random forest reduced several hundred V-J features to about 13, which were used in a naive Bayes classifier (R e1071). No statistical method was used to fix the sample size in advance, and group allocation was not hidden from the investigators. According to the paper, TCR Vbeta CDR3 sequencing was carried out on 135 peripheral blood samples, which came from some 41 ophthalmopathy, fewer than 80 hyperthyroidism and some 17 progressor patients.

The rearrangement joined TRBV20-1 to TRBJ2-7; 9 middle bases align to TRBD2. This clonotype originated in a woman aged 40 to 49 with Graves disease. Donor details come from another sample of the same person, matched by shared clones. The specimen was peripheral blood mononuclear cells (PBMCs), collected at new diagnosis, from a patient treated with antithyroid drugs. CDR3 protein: CSARGGRAYEQYF. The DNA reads TGCAGTGCTAGAGGCGGGAGGGCCTACGAGCAGTACTTC.